This T cell receptor beta chain was identified during a study of human T cells and chemical hapten exposure. This clonotype was detected ten times or more. Germline CDR1 and CDR2: DFQATT and SNEGSKA (reference sequence). Trimming cost V 4 bases and J 4 bases; bases outside gene matches: 10. CDR3 length equals 14 residues. MiXCR, run by TCRdb on the RACE reads, gives a single entry per CDR3 protein. The sample holds 30,000 or so distinct CDR3 sequences, about 5.6% seen once. As for time point: patch test 3, about 24 weeks after DPC sensitization. Treatment described: therapeutic diphenylcyclopropenone sensitization with weekly scalp DPC. Staff drew blood before applying each patch test.

Sequencing was performed on whole blood, taken in connection with sensitization to the hapten diphenylcyclopropenone (DPC). The J gene is TRBJ2-7, the V gene TRBV20-1; TRBD1 matches 7 bases. The sequence was obtained from a man aged 25-45 years with alopecia areata. Some clones in this sample may be carry-over from other donors' samples. The CDR3 spells CSANPGTAGYEQYF. CDR3 nucleotides: TGCAGTGCTAATCCCGGGACAGCCGGTTACGAGCAGTACTTC.